The sequence of this T cell receptor (beta chain) was determined in a study of tumor and adjacent non-tumor tissue in lung cancer. Background on the study: There were roughly 11 adenocarcinoma, 2 squamous cell carcinoma and 1 small cell lung cancer cases. Broader study findings: Tumor TCR diversity, when higher, was linked to shorter survival. Significantly higher TCR diversity was found in tumor than normal lung.

TCRbeta libraries were built with three rounds of nested PCR, modified from ARM-PCR. One entry per CDR3 protein results from TCRdb running MiXCR on the multiplex PCR reads. The sample contains approximately 68,000 distinct CDR3 sequences, around 82% of which appear only once. In the case of this clonotype: What it recognizes is unknown.

The germline gives CDR1 SGHDT, CDR2 YYEEEE. Trimming removed 9 bases from V and 3 bases from J, with 13 bases in between. CDR3 size: 12 residues. The template was RNA from unsorted bulk tissue. More than 3 cm separated this lung sample from the edge of the tumor. The chain employs TRBV5-6 and TRBJ2-7, with D possibly matching TRBD2 (6 bases). The sequenced sample was distant non-tumor lung tissue. The source is a man aged 60 to 69 with non-small cell lung cancer. This CDR3 is CATIGGIYEQYF. CDR3 coding DNA: TGTGCCACTATCGGCGGGATCTACGAGCAGTACTTC.